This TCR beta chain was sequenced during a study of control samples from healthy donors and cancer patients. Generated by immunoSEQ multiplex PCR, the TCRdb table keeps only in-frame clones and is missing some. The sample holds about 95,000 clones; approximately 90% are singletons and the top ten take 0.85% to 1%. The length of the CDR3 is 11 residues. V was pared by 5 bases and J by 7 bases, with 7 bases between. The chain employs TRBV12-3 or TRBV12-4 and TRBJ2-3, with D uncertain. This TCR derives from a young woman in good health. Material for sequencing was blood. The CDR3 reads CASSDLNTQYF. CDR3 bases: TGTGCCAGCAGTGATCTGAATACGCAGTATTTT.